This TCR beta chain was sequenced for a study of cytomegalovirus exposure and HLA in healthy donors. The CDR3 runs 13 residues. Germline V gene data show CDR1 as SEHNR and CDR2 as FQNEAQ (reference sequence). V lost 2 bases to trimming and J lost 6 bases; unmatched junction nucleotides: 1. The PCR was carried out with 60 Vbeta primers and 13 Jbeta primers. Assay used: immunoSEQ multiplex PCR; TCRdb lists only in-frame clones, some missing. Among about 110,000 clones listed, roughly 69% were seen once. This TCR came from a woman aged 70 to 79 in good health and CMV-seropositive. The specimen was PBMCs. The V call is TRBV7-9, the J call TRBJ1-5; TRBD1 aligns across 7 bases. The CDR3 DNA is TGTGCCAGCAGCTTACAGGGGGGTCAGCCCCAGCATTTT. Amino acid sequence: CASSLQGGQPQHF.